Below are 18 T cell receptor beta chains sequenced from a single sample in a study of cytomegalovirus exposure and HLA in healthy donors. A multiplex PCR was run with 60 Vbeta primers and 13 Jbeta primers. The protocol was immunoSEQ multiplex PCR, while the TCRdb copy is restricted to in-frame clones and leaves out a portion. The table records under 200,000 clones, 75% to 80% of them present only once. The material sequenced was PBMCs. The origin of the receptors is a woman in her thirties or forties in good health and CMV-seropositive.

The chain carries TRBV19 and TRBJ1-3; D is undetermined. The CDR3 sequence is 15 residues long. Germline V gene lookup returns CDR1 LNHDA and CDR2 SQIVND (reference sequence). The ends were cut back, 5 bases at V and 0 bases at J, with 11 bases in the middle. CDR3 loop: CASSSYSGSGNTIYF. In DNA form, the CDR3 reads TGTGCCAGTAGTTCCTACTCGGGCTCTGGAAACACCATATATTTT.

The chain uses TRBV6-5 and TRBJ1-2, with D possibly TRBD1 on 6 matching bases. The germline CDR1 and CDR2 sequences are MNHEY and SVGAGI. V was cut by 5 bases and J by 4 bases, with 11 bases left in between. CDR3 size: 13 residues. CDR3 nucleotides: TGTGCCAGCAGTCTCAGGGGTGGCTATGGCTACACCTTC. Residues: CASSLRGGYGYTF.

DNA of the CDR3: TGTGCCAGCAGCCCGGGACCAGGAAGGGGGGAGCAGTACTTC. Translation gives CASSPGPGRGEQYF. V and J are TRBV11-2 and TRBJ2-7, with TRBD1 as a possible D gene (6 bases). Looked up from germline, CDR1 is SGHAT and CDR2 is FQNNGV. Trimming took 5 bases from V and 7 from J, leaving 18 bases between them. The CDR3 runs 14 residues.

The chain has TRBV6-5 and TRBJ2-5, with 9 bases matching TRBD1. The J call may be faulty, since TRBJ2-7 better matches the DNA end. This CDR3 spans 15 amino acids. In germline, CDR1 is MNHEY, CDR2 SVGAGI. As DNA, the CDR3 is TGTGCCAGCACCCTGGGACAGGGACCAGCCTACGAGCAGTACTTC. Translated: CASTLGQGPAYEQYF.

V usage is TRBV6-6 and J usage is TRBJ1-1; D remains unclear. This CDR3 has 13 amino acids. Germline V lookup: CDR1 MNHNY, CDR2 SVGAGI (reference sequence). V was clipped by 8 bases and J by 1 base, with 11 bases between them. CDR3 region: CASRQGGNTEAFF. DNA of the CDR3: TGTGCCAGCCGACAAGGTGGGAACACTGAAGCTTTCTTT.

The chain recombines TRBV7-9 with TRBJ2-6; no definite D call. The germline gives CDR1 SEHNR, CDR2 FQNEAQ (reference sequence). V was trimmed by 3 bases and J by 0 bases, leaving 6 bases between them. This CDR3 spans 15 amino acids. The CDR3 loop reads CASSFWLSGANVLTF. The CDR3 coding sequence is TGTGCCAGCAGCTTTTGGCTCTCTGGGGCCAACGTCCTGACTTTC. The full variable domain, with the rest looked up from reference TRBV7-9 and TRBJ2-6, is DTGVSQNPRHKITKRGQNVTFRCDPISEHNRLYWYRQTLGQGPEFLTYFQNEAQLEKSRLLSDRFSAERPKGSFSTLEIQRTEQGDSAMYLCASSFWLSGANVLTFGAGSRLTVL.

The chain uses TRBV7-9 and TRBJ1-4, with 7 bases lining up with TRBD1. The CDR3 is 17 amino acids. Trimming at V came to 2 bases and at J to 12 bases, leaving 18 bases not matched to a gene. Germline V gives CDR1 SEHNR, CDR2 FQNEAQ (reference sequence). CDR3 DNA sequence: TGTGCCAGCAGCTTAACGTTTGGGACAGCGTACGGGGGGGAACTGTTTTTT. Its translation: CASSLTFGTAYGGELFF.

The J gene is TRBJ2-5, the V gene TRBV5-1; 8 positions agree with TRBD2. Judging by the DNA end, TRBJ2-7 fits better; the J call may be wrong. CDR1 is SGHRS, CDR2 YFSETQ, per germline. CDR3 length: 15 residues. The CDR3 spells CASTPIGGGSYEQYF. As DNA, the CDR3 is TGCGCCAGCACCCCGATTGGCGGGGGGTCCTACGAGCAGTACTTC.

The chain recombines TRBV4-3 with TRBJ2-7; possible D gene TRBD2, 7 bases. V gave up 4 bases and J gave up 4 bases, with 17 bases separating them. Germline assignment: CDR1 LGHNA and CDR2 YSLEER. The CDR3 has 15 residues. The CDR3 here is CASSRGGRGLYEQYF. DNA of the CDR3: TGCGCCAGCAGCCGCGGGGGCAGGGGCCTTTACGAGCAGTACTTC.

V gene TRBV5-6 combines with J gene TRBJ2-5; 7 nucleotides match TRBD1. The germline V gene has CDR1 SGHDT and CDR2 YYEEEE. The CDR3 consists of 13 residues. J lost 4 bases, V lost 5 bases, and 5 bases had no gene match. CDR3 residues: CASRRQGSETQYF. CDR3 in DNA: TGTGCCAGCAGACGACAGGGTTCAGAGACCCAGTACTTC.

As for this clone: The limits of the CDR3 on the DNA are not certain, so only TCRdb's listed CDR3 is given. This chain uses TRBV19 with TRBJ2-5; TRBD2, as called in the table, went unchecked against the DNA. The length of the CDR3 is 18 amino acids, counting both ends. Per the germline V gene, CDR1 is LNHDA and CDR2 is SQIVND (reference sequence). CDR3 loop: CARWLGLAGYSCQETQYF.

This clone was picked up many times. The chain has TRBV18 and TRBJ2-1; 13 nucleotides match TRBD2. The CDR3 consists of 16 residues. In germline, CDR1 is KGHSH, CDR2 LQKENI. Trimming removed 3 bases from V and 7 bases from J; junction bases left unmatched: 6. The CDR3 DNA sequence: TGTGCCAGCTCACCGACGGGACTAGCGGGGAGGAATGAGCAGTTCTTC. It specifies CASSPTGLAGRNEQFF.

The chain employs TRBV18 and TRBJ2-1; D is possibly TRBD2 (5 bases). The germline V gene has CDR1 KGHSH and CDR2 LQKENI. This CDR3 is 15 amino acids long. V lost 4 bases, J lost 2 bases, and 12 bases lay in between. In DNA, the CDR3 is TGTGCCAGCTCACGCGCCCGGGATCCCTACAATGAGCAGTTCTTC. It specifies CASSRARDPYNEQFF.

This chain links TRBV28 with TRBJ2-1; 8 positions match TRBD2. Germline lookup yields CDR1 MDHEN and CDR2 SYDVKM. Losses at the gene ends were 2 bases for V and 0 bases for J; bases not matched to a gene: 0. The CDR3 has 15 amino acids. CDR3 residues: CASSLTSGSYNEQFF. CDR3 nucleotides: TGTGCCAGCAGTTTAACTAGCGGCTCCTACAATGAGCAGTTCTTC.

The chain recombines TRBV18 with TRBJ1-1; D uncertain. The CDR3 runs 15 residues. V shed 2 bases and J shed 3 bases, with 13 bases lying between them. Germline assignment: CDR1 KGHSH and CDR2 LQKENI. This CDR3 reads CASSPIAGQYTEAFF. CDR3 sequence (DNA): TGTGCCAGCTCACCAATCGCAGGTCAATACACTGAAGCTTTCTTT.

The chain links TRBV18 to TRBJ2-5; no clear D. Near its end, the DNA agrees better with TRBJ2-7, so the J call may be wrong. The CDR3 covers 13 residues. Germline V gives CDR1 KGHSH, CDR2 LQKENI. In DNA, the CDR3 is TGTGCCAGCTCCCCCGAGGATCACTACGAGCAGTACTTC. Amino acid sequence: CASSPEDHYEQYF.

The gene calls are TRBV11-3 and TRBJ2-3; 8 bases fit TRBD1. V shed 3 bases and J 5 bases; nucleotides not matched to a gene: 10. The CDR3 extends over 16 amino acids. The germline V gene has CDR1 SGHNT and CDR2 YENEEA. The CDR3 DNA reads TGTGCCAGCAGCTTCCCCGGGACAGGCGATGAAGATACGCAGTATTTT. Protein product: CASSFPGTGDEDTQYF.

The rearrangement joins TRBV15 to TRBJ1-4; tentatively, D is TRBD1 (5 bases). The CDR3 spans 15 residues. V lost 1 base to trimming and J lost 8 bases, with 14 bases between them. Germline V gene sequence: CDR1 LNHNV, CDR2 YYDKDF (reference sequence). CDR3: CATSRVGRVVEKLFF. The CDR3 DNA is TGTGCCACCAGCAGAGTTGGCAGGGTGGTGGAAAAACTGTTTTTT. The entire variable domain, with the rest obtained from reference TRBV15 and TRBJ1-4, is as follows: DAMVIQNPRYQVTQFGKPVTLSCSQTLNHNVMYWYQQKSSQAPKLLFHYYDKDFNNEADTPDNFQSRRPNTSFCFLDIRSPGLGDTAMYLCATSRVGRVVEKLFFGSGTQLSVL.